This T cell receptor (beta chain) was obtained from a study of T cells in Graves' hyperthyroidism and ophthalmopathy. V lost 7 bases, J lost 6 bases, and 12 bases lay in between. This CDR3 is 13 amino acids long. Germline assignment: CDR1 LNHDA and CDR2 SQIVND (reference sequence). Whole-study findings and limits: Most thyroid clonotypes that were expanded above 0.001 also turned up in blood.

As regards this clonotype: Antigen unknown.

Authors of the study amplified TCR beta CDR3 regions from RNA transcripts. The TCR CDR3 first-round RT-PCR relied on the HTBI primer set. TCRdb redid the calling of the multiplex PCR reads with MiXCR, one entry per CDR3 protein. The sample yields 550,000 to 850,000 distinct CDR3 sequences, about 19% seen once. The source material was blood. The TCR sequence derives from a woman aged 50 to 60 with Graves' hyperthyroidism that later progressed to Graves' ophthalmopathy. The V and J genes are TRBV19 and TRBJ1-4; D is ambiguous. The CDR3 coding sequence is TGTGCCAGTACCACCGGGCGGTATGAAAAACTGTTTTTT. Translation: CASTTGRYEKLFF. Complete variable domain (other parts from reference TRBV19 and TRBJ1-4): DGGITQSPKYLFRKEGQNVTLSCEQNLNHDAMYWYRQDPGQGLRLIYYSQIVNDFQKGDIAEGYSVSREKKESFPLTVTSAQKNPTAFYLCASTTGRYEKLFFGSGTQLSVL.